This TCR beta chain was retrieved from a study of T cell responses to AZD1222 COVID-19 vaccine. Turning to the study itself: Some second doses came at about 4 weeks and others at about 12 weeks; these were pooled.

The data were produced by immunoSEQ multiplex PCR, yet TCRdb's version contains in-frame clones alone and is incomplete. The data contain under 130,000 clones, over 70% of them singletons. Trimming removed 9 bases from V and 0 bases from J, with 11 bases in between. CDR1 is MNHEY and CDR2 is SVGAGI in the germline V gene. This CDR3 is built from 14 residues. This TCR was recovered from an adult in good health. The sample in question was peripheral blood, obtained on day 0 of AZD1222 vaccination. The V and J genes are TRBV6-5 and TRBJ1-4; D is possibly TRBD1 (6 bases). CDR3: CASSRQATNEKLFF. CDR3 nucleotides: TGTGCCAGTAGCCGACAGGCAACTAATGAAAAACTGTTTTTT.